The 31 T cell receptor beta chains in this list originate from one sample, sequenced in a study of PD-1 blockade in classical Hodgkin lymphoma (dated by TCRdb to 2019 to 2021). The protocol used for the library was the immunoSEQ multiplex PCR assay. In its TCRdb copy, this immuneACCESS table keeps in-frame sequences only and misses some clones. Where compared with another copy, unresolved V genes explain less than half of these, and the others have no known cause. The sample yields approximately 100,000 clones; around 89% were counted once. About 7.1% of the sample belongs to the ten largest clones. Explained via the paper, the time point label denotes: cycle 2 day 1 (C2D1) of nivolumab. Relapse after autologous stem cell transplantation had occurred in all trial patients, and cohorts A, B and C were distinguished by prior brentuximab vedotin exposure. Sequenced material: peripheral blood mononuclear cells (PBMCs), taken before the second cycle of nivolumab. All receptors derive from a human donor with classical Hodgkin lymphoma.

By share of the sample, this clone is medium-sized (0.01 to 0.1%). This chain connects TRBV6-6 to TRBJ2-7; D gene ambiguous. CDR1 is MNHNY and CDR2 is SVGAGI in the germline V gene (reference sequence). This CDR3 has 13 residues. Trimming removed 4 bases from V and 7 bases from J, with 14 bases in between. The CDR3 region is CASSSGPLGEQYF. The CDR3 nucleotides read TGTGCCAGCAGTTCCGGCCCCTTAGGGGAGCAGTACTTC.

The chain joins TRBV4-1 to TRBJ2-5, with D possibly being TRBD1 (6 bases). The CDR3 covers 12 residues. The germline gives CDR1 MGHRA, CDR2 YSYEKL. The germline V and J ends were trimmed by 6 bases and 3 bases, with 8 bases remaining between them. The CDR3 sequence is CASSYREETQYF. The CDR3 DNA is TGCGCCAGCAGTTACAGGGAAGAGACCCAGTACTTC.

This rearrangement joins TRBV13 to TRBJ2-7; possibly TRBD2 for D (5 bases). From germline, CDR1 is PRHDT and CDR2 FYEKMQ (reference sequence). V lost 0 bases and J 1 base, leaving 7 bases between the germline ends. The CDR3 spans 14 residues. CDR3 protein: CASSLGRGSYEQYF. The CDR3 DNA is TGTGCCAGCAGCTTAGGCCGGGGTTCCTACGAGCAGTACTTC.

As DNA, the CDR3 is TGTGCCAGTAGTATGACCAGGGGTGGCGGGGAGCTGTTTTTT. As protein: CASSMTRGGGELFF. The V gene is TRBV19, the J gene TRBJ2-2, with TRBD1 as a possible D gene (6 bases). Germline assignment: CDR1 LNHDA and CDR2 SQIVND (reference sequence). Trimming pared 3 bases from V and 7 bases from J, leaving 12 bases between. This CDR3 has 14 residues.

The chain uses TRBV6-5 and TRBJ2-1, with D maybe TRBD2 (6 bases). The ends were cut back, 8 bases at V and 8 bases at J, with 10 bases in the middle. Germline CDR1 and CDR2: MNHEY and SVGAGI. The CDR3 has 11 residues. In nucleotides, the CDR3 is TGTGCCAGCCAACGGAGGGATGAGCAGTTCTTC. This encodes CASQRRDEQFF.

This clone came up a few times. The chain has TRBV4-1 and TRBJ2-7; D is undetermined. This CDR3 has 13 amino acids. V was cut by 0 bases and J by 1 base, with 4 bases left in between. Germline loops: CDR1 MGHRA, CDR2 YSYEKL. The CDR3 DNA is TGCGCCAGCAGCCAAGACAAGTCCTACGAGCAGTACTTC. Protein sequence: CASSQDKSYEQYF.

This clone was counted once. This chain links TRBV7-6 with TRBJ1-1, with 7 bases aligning to TRBD1. The J segment lost 0 bases and the V segment lost 5 bases, leaving 12 bases of the junction unmatched. The CDR3 is 17 residues long. The V gene's germline CDR1 is SGHVS and CDR2 FNYEAQ. In DNA, the CDR3 is TGTGCCAGCAGCCATAGTACAGGGGCGGGGATGAACACTGAAGCTTTCTTT. Its protein is CASSHSTGAGMNTEAFF.

The chain joins TRBV9 to TRBJ1-1; the D gene is possibly TRBD1 (6 bases). Trimming shortened V by 3 bases and J by 0 bases, and 18 bases separated the two germline ends. This CDR3 is built from 17 residues. CDR1 is SGDLS, CDR2 YYNGEE, per germline. As DNA, the CDR3 is TGTGCCAGCAGCGAGGCTTTTCCAGGGGTTTTGAACACTGAAGCTTTCTTT. This encodes CASSEAFPGVLNTEAFF.

V is TRBV27 and J is TRBJ2-1; 11 positions agree with TRBD2. Germline CDR1 MNHEY, CDR2 SMNVEV (reference sequence). This CDR3 has 15 residues. V shed 1 base, J shed 9 bases, and the junction held 5 bases outside the gene matches. The DNA for the CDR3 is TGTGCCAGCAGTTTATTAGCGGGGGGGCAGGTTGAGCAGTTCTTC. Translating gives CASSLLAGGQVEQFF.

The chain has TRBV7-9 and TRBJ1-3; TRBD1 matches at 7 bases. CDR1 and CDR2 from the germline V gene are SEHNR and FQNEAQ (reference sequence). The junction had 8 bases not matched to a gene; V was cut back by 3 bases and J by 0 bases. The CDR3 has 17 amino acids. The DNA for the CDR3 is TGTGCCAGCAGCTTCGGGGGGACAGCGAACTCTGGAAACACCATATATTTT. It codes for CASSFGGTANSGNTIYF.

This clone has a single count. This rearrangement joins TRBV7-9 to TRBJ2-3; maybe TRBD1 (5 bases). This CDR3 is 14 amino acids long. Trimming pared 5 bases from V and 0 bases from J, leaving 9 bases between. Per the germline V gene, CDR1 is SEHNR and CDR2 is FQNEAQ (reference sequence). CDR3: CASSPTASTDTQYF. CDR3 DNA sequence: TGTGCCAGCAGCCCGACAGCTAGCACAGATACGCAGTATTTT.

On this clone: Other DNA sequences in the same sample also yield this CDR3. The chain has TRBV11-2 and TRBJ1-4; D ambiguous. The CDR3 length is 14 residues. V lost 1 base and J 0 bases, leaving 3 bases between the germline ends. Per germline, CDR1 SGHAT and CDR2 FQNNGV. The CDR3 DNA sequence: TGTGCCAGCAGCTTAGGTACAACTAATGAAAAACTGTTTTTT. As protein: CASSLGTTNEKLFF.

The sample holds one count of this clone. The V and J genes are TRBV6-6 and TRBJ1-2, with TRBD1 identical over 8 bases. CDR3 length: 13 amino acids. The trim removed 6 bases at V and 5 bases at J, leaving 5 bases unmatched. Looked up from germline, CDR1 is MNHNY and CDR2 is SVGAGI (reference sequence). Here the CDR3 reads CASRKQGGYGYTF. CDR3 DNA sequence: TGTGCCAGCAGGAAACAGGGGGGATATGGCTACACCTTC.

V usage is TRBV4-2 and J usage is TRBJ1-2; D not resolved. CDR1 is LGHNA and CDR2 is YNFKEQ in the germline V gene. With 0 bases removed from V and 6 bases from J, the gap between germline ends came to 8 bases. This CDR3 spans 13 amino acids. In DNA form, the CDR3 reads TGTGCCAGCAGCCAAGATCGGTTGAATGGCTACACCTTC. Amino acids: CASSQDRLNGYTF.

The chain uses TRBV30 and TRBJ2-5, with TRBD1 as a possible D gene (6 bases). The end of the DNA fits TRBJ2-7 better, so the J call may be wrong. The CDR3 totals 13 residues. CDR1 and CDR2 (germline): GTSNPN, SVGIG (reference sequence). The CDR3 coding sequence is TGTGCCTGGAGTACCCTGAGGGGGTACGAGCAGTACTTC. This sequence encodes CAWSTLRGYEQYF.

This clone appeared once. The chain combines TRBV9 with TRBJ1-1; D remains ambiguous. The CDR3 contains 11 residues. Trimming stripped 3 bases from V and 3 bases from J, with 3 bases between. CDR1 SGDLS and CDR2 YYNGEE come from the germline V gene. The CDR3 protein is CASSGHTEAFF. The CDR3 DNA reads as TGTGCCAGCAGCGGTCACACTGAAGCTTTCTTT.

V and J are TRBV6-5 and TRBJ1-1, with D uncertain. V lost 2 bases and J lost 4, with 14 bases in between. Germline V gives CDR1 MNHEY, CDR2 SVGAGI. The CDR3 loop spans 15 amino acids. CDR3 amino acids: CASSYHGVGGTEAFF. CDR3 bases: TGTGCCAGCAGTTACCACGGGGTGGGTGGCACTGAAGCTTTCTTT.

The genes are TRBV18 and TRBJ1-1; D may be TRBD1 (5 bases). Trimming took off 1 base at V and 3 bases at J, with 15 bases between the two ends. The germline V gene encodes CDR1 KGHSH and CDR2 LQKENI. This CDR3 contains 16 residues. CDR3 in amino acids: CASSPQPSAGHTEAFF. CDR3 DNA: TGTGCCAGCTCACCACAACCCAGTGCGGGGCACACTGAAGCTTTCTTT.

The chain recombines TRBV19 with TRBJ1-5; 7 nucleotides match TRBD1. With 4 bases clipped from V and 1 base from J, the junction kept 7 bases outside the gene matches. The germline V gene has CDR1 LNHDA and CDR2 SQIVND (reference sequence). The CDR3 is 16 amino acids. CDR3 loop: CASSSRQGASNQPQHF. The CDR3 DNA reads TGTGCCAGTAGTAGCCGACAGGGCGCGAGCAATCAGCCCCAGCATTTT. Full variable domain (missing parts from reference TRBV19 and TRBJ1-5): DGGITQSPKYLFRKEGQNVTLSCEQNLNHDAMYWYRQDPGQGLRLIYYSQIVNDFQKGDIAEGYSVSREKKESFPLTVTSAQKNPTAFYLCASSSRQGASNQPQHFGDGTRLSIL.

In the case of this clone: This CDR3 is also generated by other DNA sequences in the sample. This chain connects TRBV5-1 to TRBJ1-6; D is undetermined. This CDR3 region has 16 residues. The V end was cut by 0 bases, the J end by 8 bases, with 15 bases between. Germline assignment: CDR1 SGHRS and CDR2 YFSETQ. In nucleotides, the CDR3 is TGCGCCAGCAGCTTGGAGTCGGGGTACGGCGATTCACCCCTCCACTTT. Translation: CASSLESGYGDSPLHF.

This rearrangement joins TRBV10-1 to TRBJ2-7, with a tentative D call TRBD1 (5 bases). Germline lookup yields CDR1 WNHNN and CDR2 SYGVQD (reference sequence). The CDR3 covers 17 residues. The ends were cut back, 4 bases at V and 4 bases at J, with 23 bases in the middle. CDR3 in amino acids: CASSGKKGRAILYEQYF. In DNA form, the CDR3 reads TGCGCCAGCAGTGGGAAAAAAGGCAGGGCAATTCTTTACGAGCAGTACTTC.

This sequence joins TRBV19 and TRBJ1-2; D is perhaps TRBD1 (5 bases). The CDR3 is 20 residues long. Trimming took off 5 bases at V and 4 bases at J, with 32 bases between the two ends. Germline-derived CDR1 and CDR2 are LNHDA and SQIVND (reference sequence). CDR3 protein: CASSLYQFSVARGDGYGYTF. The CDR3 DNA follows: TGTGCCAGTAGTCTATACCAGTTTTCGGTCGCACGGGGCGACGGCTATGGCTACACCTTC.

The rearrangement joins TRBV10-3 to TRBJ2-3, with TRBD2 matching over 7 bases. Germline-derived CDR1 and CDR2 are ENHRY and SYGVKD. The length of the CDR3 is 15 residues. The V gene end was trimmed by 4 bases and the J gene end by 2 bases; junction bases not matched to a gene: 6. In nucleotides, the CDR3 is TGTGCCATCAGTGTTGGGGGGGAGGACACAGATACGCAGTATTTT. Amino acids: CAISVGGEDTDTQYF.

The chain is built from TRBV5-5 and TRBJ1-6; D perhaps matches TRBD1 (5 bases). Per the germline V gene, CDR1 is SGHKS and CDR2 is YYEKEE (reference sequence). Trimming removed 0 bases from V and 9 bases from J, with 13 bases in between. This CDR3 is 15 amino acids long. The CDR3 spells CASSLEGTSVSPLHF. The CDR3 DNA sequence: TGTGCCAGCAGCTTGGAAGGGACGTCGGTTTCACCCCTCCACTTT.

This chain connects TRBV6-1 to TRBJ2-5; D ambiguous. Germline V gene lookup returns CDR1 MNHNS and CDR2 SASEGT. The CDR3 is 15 residues long. V lost 0 bases to trimming and J lost 2 bases, with 10 bases between them. Written as DNA, the CDR3 is TGTGCCAGCAGTGAAGCGCCCGGTATACAAGAGACCCAGTACTTC. Its protein product is CASSEAPGIQETQYF.

The CDR3 loop is CASSLTDSYEQYF. CDR3 nucleotide sequence: TGTGCCAGCAGCTTAACAGACTCCTACGAGCAGTACTTC. The chain links TRBV7-6 to TRBJ2-7; D is ambiguous. This CDR3 contains 13 residues. Germline CDR1 reads SGHVS; CDR2 reads FNYEAQ. With 2 bases removed from V and 0 bases from J, the gap between germline ends came to 5 bases.

Only one count was recorded for this clone. V gene TRBV11-2 combines with J gene TRBJ2-7; 7 nucleotides line up with TRBD1. Germline CDR1 is SGHAT and CDR2 is FQNNGV. V lost 5 bases and J lost 3; bases outside the gene matches: 7. The CDR3 runs to 14 residues. Here the CDR3 reads CASSPRQGIYEQYF. CDR3 DNA sequence: TGTGCCAGCAGCCCAAGACAGGGTATCTACGAGCAGTACTTC.

This chain connects TRBV9 to TRBJ2-7; maybe TRBD2 (6 bases). The CDR3 runs to 14 residues. The V and J ends lost 0 bases and 0 bases respectively, with 7 bases between them. Germline loops: CDR1 SGDLS, CDR2 YYNGEE. For the CDR3, the DNA is TGTGCCAGCAGCGTAGGGACTAACTCCTACGAGCAGTACTTC. Its translation: CASSVGTNSYEQYF.

The J gene is TRBJ2-7, the V gene TRBV27; D is unresolved. The CDR3 is 13 residues long. V lost 3 bases to trimming and J lost 3 bases, with 9 bases between them. Germline V gene data show CDR1 as MNHEY and CDR2 as SMNVEV (reference sequence). CDR3 DNA sequence: TGTGCCAGCAGTTTTGGTACTTTCTACGAGCAGTACTTC. Translation: CASSFGTFYEQYF.

The rearrangement joins TRBV4-1 to TRBJ2-3; TRBD1 aligns across 9 bases. Germline V gives CDR1 MGHRA, CDR2 YSYEKL. Unmatched junction bases numbered 11, after V lost 3 bases and J lost 1 base. The CDR3 is made up of 18 amino acids. This CDR3 is CASSHWGPDRGRTDTQYF. Written as DNA, the CDR3 is TGCGCCAGCAGCCACTGGGGGCCGGACAGGGGCCGCACAGATACGCAGTATTTT.

The J gene is TRBJ1-3, the V gene TRBV7-2; the D is unclear. V was trimmed by 5 bases and J by 0 bases, leaving 11 bases between them. CDR3 size: 15 residues. The germline V gene encodes CDR1 SGHTA and CDR2 FQGNSA. The CDR3 region has the DNA TGTGCCAGCAGCCAAGCAGGAATCTCTGGAAACACCATATATTTT. This gives the protein CASSQAGISGNTIYF.